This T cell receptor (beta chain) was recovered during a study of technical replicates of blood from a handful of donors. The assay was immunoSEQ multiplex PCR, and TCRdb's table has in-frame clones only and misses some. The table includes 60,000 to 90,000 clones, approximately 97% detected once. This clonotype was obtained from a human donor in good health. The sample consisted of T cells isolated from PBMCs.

The CDR3 here is CASSPGQVNSYEQYF. In nucleotides, the CDR3 is TGTGCCAGCAGCCCCGGACAGGTCAACTCCTACGAGCAGTACTTC. The rearrangement uses TRBV7-6 and TRBJ2-7; 7 nucleotides align to TRBD1. The CDR3 length is 15 residues. The V gene's germline CDR1 is SGHVS and CDR2 FNYEAQ. V lost 5 bases and J lost 0; bases outside the gene matches: 7.